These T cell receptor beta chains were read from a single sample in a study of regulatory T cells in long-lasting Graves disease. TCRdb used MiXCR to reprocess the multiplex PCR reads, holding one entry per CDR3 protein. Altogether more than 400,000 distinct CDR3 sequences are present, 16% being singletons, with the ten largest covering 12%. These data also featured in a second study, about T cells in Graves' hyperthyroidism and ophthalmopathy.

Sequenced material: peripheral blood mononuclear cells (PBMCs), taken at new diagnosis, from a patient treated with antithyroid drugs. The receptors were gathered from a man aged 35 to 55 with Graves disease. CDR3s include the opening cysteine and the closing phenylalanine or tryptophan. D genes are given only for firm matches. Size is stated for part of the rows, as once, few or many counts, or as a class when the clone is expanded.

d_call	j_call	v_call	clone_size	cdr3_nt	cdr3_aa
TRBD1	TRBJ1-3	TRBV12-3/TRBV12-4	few	TGTGCCAGCACCCACTTCGAACCGGGACAGGCTGAACGCTCTGGAAACACCATATATTTT	CASTHFEPGQAERSGNTIYF
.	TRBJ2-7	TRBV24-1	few	TGTGCCACGAGTGTTGGAAGACATGGAGGGGAGCAGTACTTC	CATSVGRHGGEQYF
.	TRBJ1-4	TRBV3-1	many	TGTGCCAGCAGCCCCGCCGACGGGGGGGGTGAAAAACTGTTTTTT	CASSPADGGGEKLFF
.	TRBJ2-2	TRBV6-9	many	TGTGCCAGCAGTTCATTCCGGACCTCGAACACCGGGGAGCTGTTTTTT	CASSSFRTSNTGELFF
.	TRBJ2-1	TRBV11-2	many	TGTGCCAGCAGCTCGGACCACAATGAGCAGTTCTTC	CASSSDHNEQFF
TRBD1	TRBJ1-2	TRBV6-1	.	TGTGTCAGCAGCTCCCGACAGGGACATCGGGATGGCTACACCTTC	CVSSSRQGHRDGYTF
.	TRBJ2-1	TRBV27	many	TGTGCCAGCAGTTTTTCTAGCAGACACTACAATGAGCAGTTCTTC	CASSFSSRHYNEQFF
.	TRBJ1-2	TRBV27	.	TGTGCCAGCAGTTCGCTTCGGACAGAATCTAACTATGGCTACACCTTC	CASSSLRTESNYGYTF
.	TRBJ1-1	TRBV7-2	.	TGTGCCAGCAGCTCGAGGGGGGGGGGGGCTATGAACACTGAAGCTTTCTTT	CASSSRGGGAMNTEAFF
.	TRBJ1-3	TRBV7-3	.	TGTGCCAGCAGCTTAGGAGAGTCCGGAAACACCATATATTTT	CASSLGESGNTIYF
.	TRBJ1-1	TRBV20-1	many	TGCAGTGCTAGAGGGGGGCGTGCGAACACTGAAGCTTTCTTT	CSARGGRANTEAFF
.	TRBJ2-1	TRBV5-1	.	TGCGCCAGCAGCTTGGGTGGGGACCCGTGGTCCTTC	CASSLGGDPWSF
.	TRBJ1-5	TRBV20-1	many	TGCAGTGCTAGAGATCCGGTTAGGCAGCCCCAGCATTTT	CSARDPVRQPQHF
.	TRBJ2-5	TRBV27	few	TGTGCCAGCAGTTCCTCGGGGGCCCCAGAGACCCAGTACTTC	CASSSSGAPETQYF
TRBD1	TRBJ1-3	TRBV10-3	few	TGTGCCATCAGTGAGTCGCAGACAGGGGCACTCTCTGGAAACACCATATATTTT	CAISESQTGALSGNTIYF
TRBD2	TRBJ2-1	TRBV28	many	TGTGCCAGCAGGCGACTAGCGGGAGACAATGAGCAGTTCTTC	CASRRLAGDNEQFF
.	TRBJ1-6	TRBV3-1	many	TGTGCCAGCAGCCAAGAGGGGGGTAGAGGGTCACCCCTCCACTTT	CASSQEGGRGSPLHF
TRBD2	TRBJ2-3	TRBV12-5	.	TGTGCTAGTGGTTTTATGACTAGCGGGAGGTCTGATACGCAGTATTTT	CASGFMTSGRSDTQYF
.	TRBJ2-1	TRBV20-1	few	TGCAGTGCTGGAGACCCGCCCGGGGGCGATGAGCAGTTCTTC	CSAGDPPGGDEQFF
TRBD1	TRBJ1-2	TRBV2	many	TGTGCCAGCAGTGAAGCTTGGACAGGGGATGGCTACACCTTC	CASSEAWTGDGYTF
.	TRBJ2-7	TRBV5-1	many	TGCGCCAGCAGCTTGGACGGGATCTACGAGCAGTACTTC	CASSLDGIYEQYF
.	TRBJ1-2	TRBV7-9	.	TGTGCCAGCAGCGGAAATAGCGAGGACAGCATCCATGGCTACACCTTC	CASSGNSEDSIHGYTF
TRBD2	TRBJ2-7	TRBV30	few	TGTGCCTGGAGTGGGACTAGCGGCTACGAGCAGTACTTC	CAWSGTSGYEQYF
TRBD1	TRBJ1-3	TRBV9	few	TGTGCCAGCAGCGCTGGGGACAGGGGCACCATATATTTT	CASSAGDRGTIYF
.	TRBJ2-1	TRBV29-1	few	TGCAGCGTCTCAGGCGTTCCGGGACCCAACTCCTACAATGAGCAGTTCTTC	CSVSGVPGPNSYNEQFF
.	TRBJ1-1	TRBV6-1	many	TGTGCCAGCAACGTCGGACAGAACACTGAAGCTTTCTTT	CASNVGQNTEAFF
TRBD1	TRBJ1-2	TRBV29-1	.	TGCAGCGTTGAAGTCTACAGGGGCCCTCTAAACTATGGCTACACCTTC	CSVEVYRGPLNYGYTF